Here is one TCR beta chain with its context. As handled by the study authors: From reference gene primer amplification, estimates of nucleated cell counts were derived. Assay used: immunoSEQ multiplex PCR; TCRdb lists only in-frame clones, some missing. The V and J calls and clone size are taken from that table; D and trimming were inferred from the DNA. The data contain about 69,000 clones, 75% to 85% of them seen just once; the ten biggest clones take up more than 45%. The data derive from a study of blood T cell repertoires in COVID-19. Study-level information: Material from acute and convalescent COVID-19 was sourced from the United States, Italy and Spain. Sample material is recorded as cDNA or gDNA derived from T cells, B-cell-depleted T cells, or PBMCs.

Sequencing was carried out using peripheral blood. The receptor was derived from a human donor in a cohort sampled during active COVID-19.

The CDR3 protein is CASSLEHRGTYEQYF. In nucleotides, the CDR3 is TGTGCCAGCAGCTTGGAACACAGGGGGACCTACGAGCAGTACTTC. This sequence joins TRBV5-8 and TRBJ2-7, with 8 bases that match TRBD1. Per germline, CDR1 SGHTS and CDR2 YDEGEE. The CDR3 is 15 amino acids. After removal of 0 bases from V and 2 bases from J, the junction contained 4 bases not matched to a gene.